This T cell receptor beta chain emerged from a study of T cells in Graves' hyperthyroidism and ophthalmopathy. The germline CDR1 and CDR2 sequences are SGDLS and YYNGEE. V was pared by 0 bases and J by 2 bases, with 12 bases between. There are 15 residues in the CDR3. The table lists this clonotype with many counts. The TCR beta CDR3 regions underwent amplification using RNA transcripts as the source. Using the HTBI primer set, a first-round RT-PCR was run on the TCR CDR3. A single record per CDR3 protein comes from TCRdb applying MiXCR to the multiplex PCR reads. The sample carries 600,000 or so distinct CDR3 sequences, 14% recorded once.

The chain is built from TRBV9 and TRBJ2-7; D is undetermined. The TCR originated in a woman between 18 and 30 years old with Graves' ophthalmopathy. The sample taken for sequencing was blood. The chain's CDR3 is CASSVADNGAYEQYF. CDR3 nucleotides: TGTGCCAGCAGCGTAGCAGACAACGGAGCCTACGAGCAGTACTTC.